This T cell receptor beta chain emerged from a study of T cell repertoires in cytomegalovirus infection. At the level of the study: CMV infection together with matching HLA type was indicated by public TCR beta signatures. General study results and limits: CMV-specific TCR beta clonotypes restricted by HLA-C were the ones dominating the ex vivo response.

TCRdb independently ran MiXCR on the reads; one entry per CDR3 protein. The data show 200,000 to 300,000 distinct CDR3 sequences, approximately 14% seen once. Looked up from germline, CDR1 is MRHNA and CDR2 is SNTAGT. V lost 9 bases and J lost 9, with 18 bases in between. The CDR3 spans 13 residues. To note about this clonotype: Its antigen is unknown.

This clonotype was obtained from a human donor in good health (CMV status not recorded). Some clones in this sample may be carry-over from other donors' samples. Input material: PBMCs. The gene calls are TRBV6-4 and TRBJ2-1, with D perhaps matching TRBD2 (5 bases). The CDR3: CASSRVSGGEQFF. CDR3 coding DNA: TGTGCCAGTAGTCGGGTCAGCGGAGGTGAGCAGTTCTTC.